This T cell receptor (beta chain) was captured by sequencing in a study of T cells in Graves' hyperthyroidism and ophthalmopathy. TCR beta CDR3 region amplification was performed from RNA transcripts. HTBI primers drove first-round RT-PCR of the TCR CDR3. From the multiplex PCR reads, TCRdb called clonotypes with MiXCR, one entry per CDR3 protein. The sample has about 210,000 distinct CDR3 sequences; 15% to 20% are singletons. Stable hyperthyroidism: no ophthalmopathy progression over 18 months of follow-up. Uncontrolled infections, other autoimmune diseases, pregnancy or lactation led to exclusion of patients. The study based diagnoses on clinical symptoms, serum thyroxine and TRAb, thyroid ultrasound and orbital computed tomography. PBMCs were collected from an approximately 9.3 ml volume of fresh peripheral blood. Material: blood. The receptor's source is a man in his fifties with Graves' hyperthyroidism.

CDR3 loop: CSARGIQGREDIQYF. As DNA, the CDR3 is TGCAGTGCTAGAGGCATTCAGGGGAGGGAGGACATTCAGTACTTC. V is TRBV20-1 and J is TRBJ2-4, with D maybe TRBD2 (7 bases). The V gene lost 1 base and the J gene lost 8 bases, with 18 bases spanning the gap. Germline loops: CDR1 DFQATT, CDR2 SNEGSKA (reference sequence). The CDR3 consists of 15 residues.